The 9 T cell receptor beta chains below come from one sample, sequenced in a study of metastatic and nonmetastatic thyroid tumors. Ahead of thyroid surgery, no patient had received treatment of any kind. TCRdb redid the clone calls on the PCR reads using MiXCR. Of about 92,000 clones in the sample, about 15% were seen once. The sample taken for sequencing was blood. The receptors originated from a female donor with papillary thyroid cancer or a benign thyroid nodule (not recorded which). Some clones in this sample may be carry-over from other donors' samples.

Many counts were recorded for this clone. The chain joins TRBV6-6 to TRBJ2-6, with TRBD1 matching over 10 bases. Trimming cost V 10 bases and J 2 bases; bases outside gene matches: 17. The length of the CDR3 is 19 residues. Germline CDR1 MNHNY, CDR2 SVGAGI (reference sequence). The CDR3 reads CATREGQGQGITGANVLTF. The DNA of the CDR3 is TGTGCCACCCGGGAGGGACAGGGACAGGGGATTACTGGGGCCAACGTCCTGACTTTC.

The chain has TRBV6-1 and TRBJ1-2, with 8 bases aligning to TRBD1. Trimming took 1 base from V and 7 from J; bases not matched to a gene: 8. The CDR3 consists of 15 residues. Per the germline V gene, CDR1 is MNHNS and CDR2 is SASEGT. DNA for the CDR3: TGTGCCAGCAGTGAAGATGCAGGGGGCTTGGGTGGCTACACCTTC. Its translation is CASSEDAGGLGGYTF.

This clone has a count of ten or more. The CDR3 protein is CASSFGRVGSSQYF. The CDR3 nucleotides read TGCGCCAGCAGCTTCGGGAGGGTAGGGTCTTCTCAGTACTTC. The chain is built from TRBV5-1 and TRBJ2-5, with 8 bases identical to TRBD2. The CDR3 is 14 amino acids. Looked up from germline, CDR1 is SGHRS and CDR2 is YFSETQ. V shed 2 bases, J shed 11 bases, and the junction held 11 bases outside the gene matches.

In this sample, this clone turned up many times. This chain links TRBV28 with TRBJ1-1, with a weak D call TRBD1 (6 bases). V was clipped by 1 base and J by 4 bases, with 10 bases between them. Germline V lookup: CDR1 MDHEN, CDR2 SYDVKM. This CDR3 spans 14 amino acids. Here the CDR3 reads CASSLFGGRTEAFF. CDR3 in DNA: TGTGCCAGCAGTTTATTCGGGGGCCGCACTGAAGCTTTCTTT.

With respect to this clone: A much larger clone lies a single base off, so this may be a read error. The chain combines TRBV18 with TRBJ2-5, with 7 bases lining up with TRBD1. The V gene end was trimmed by 1 base and the J gene end by 2 bases; junction bases not matched to a gene: 1. Germline loops: CDR1 KGHSH, CDR2 LQKENI. The CDR3 consists of 14 residues. Here the CDR3 DNA reads TGTGCCAGCTCACCACAGGGACAGCAAGAGACCCAGTACTTC. It yields the protein CASSPQGQQETQYF.

This clone showed up just a few times. It may be a read error: a sequence one base away is much more abundant. The genes are TRBV10-3 and TRBJ2-3, with D hard to call. Germline lookup yields CDR1 ENHRY and CDR2 SYGVKD. The germline V and J ends were trimmed by 5 bases and 6 bases, with 12 bases remaining between them. The CDR3 loop spans 13 amino acids. As DNA, the CDR3 is TGTGCCATCAGTACCCCCTGGGGTGATACGCAGTATTTT. Amino acids: CAISTPWGDTQYF.

The sample holds many counts of this clone. The gene calls are TRBV19 and TRBJ2-2; unclear D gene. The CDR3 sequence is 14 residues long. Germline assignment: CDR1 LNHDA and CDR2 SQIVND (reference sequence). The V and J ends lost 5 bases and 5 bases respectively, with 12 bases between them. The CDR3 DNA is TGTGCCAGTAGTGATCGCCGTGGGACCGGGGAGCTGTTTTTT. Encoded protein: CASSDRRGTGELFF.

This clone has ten or more counts. The rearrangement uses TRBV15 and TRBJ2-3, with 9 bases fitting TRBD2. Germline assignment: CDR1 LNHNV and CDR2 YYDKDF (reference sequence). This CDR3 is 17 amino acids long. The J segment lost 5 bases and the V segment lost 1 base, leaving 10 bases of the junction unmatched. The CDR3 spells CATSRVRGGARGDTQYF. The CDR3 coding sequence is TGTGCCACCAGCAGAGTGCGCGGGGGGGCCCGGGGAGATACGCAGTATTTT.

This clone was found many times. This sequence joins TRBV9 and TRBJ2-5, with 12 bases lining up with TRBD2. The V segment lost 3 bases and the J segment 4 bases; nucleotides outside the gene matches: 10. CDR1 is SGDLS, CDR2 YYNGEE, per germline. The CDR3 is made up of 17 amino acids. The CDR3: CASSEVPSGGAGETQYF. The CDR3 DNA follows: TGTGCCAGCAGCGAGGTACCTAGCGGGGGGGCCGGAGAGACCCAGTACTTC.